The rows below give T cell receptor beta chains drawn from one sample of a study of T cell repertoires in cytomegalovirus infection. Their specific antigens are unknown. TCRdb re-analysed the reads in MiXCR, keeping a single row per CDR3 protein. The sample contains 700,000 to 950,000 distinct CDR3 sequences, approximately 30% of which appear only once. The sequencing here drew on cultured CD8+ T cells from PBMCs, taken from culture after CMV antigen stimulation. These receptor sequences come from a human donor in good health (CMV status not recorded). Some clones in this sample may be carry-over from other donors' samples. CDR3s include the opening cysteine and the closing phenylalanine or tryptophan. Each record gives: clone size, J gene, V gene, D gene, CDR3 protein, CDR3 DNA. D genes are given only for firm matches. The size entry is marked missing in some rows and otherwise reads once, few, many or a size class.

few | TRBJ1-1 | TRBV12-3/TRBV12-4 | . | CASSFSYTEAFF | TGTGCCAGCAGTTTTTCCTACACTGAAGCTTTCTTT
. | TRBJ2-1 | TRBV7-9 | TRBD2 | CASSLVGLAGGRSYNEQFF | TGTGCCAGCAGCTTAGTAGGACTAGCGGGGGGGCGATCCTACAATGAGCAGTTCTTC
. | TRBJ1-6 | TRBV6-6 | . | CASSYSGGRPIHF | TGTGCCAGCAGTTACTCGGGGGGGCGGCCCATCCACTTT
. | TRBJ2-3 | TRBV29-1 | TRBD2 | CSTQTSMGPQYF | TGCAGCACACAGACTAGCATGGGCCCGCAGTATTTT
. | TRBJ1-5 | TRBV7-2 | . | CASSLDPGLEPQHF | TGTGCCAGCAGCTTAGATCCGGGATTAGAGCCCCAGCATTTT
many | TRBJ2-1 | TRBV7-8 | . | CASSLSGSGGGNEQFF | TGTGCCAGCAGCTTATCTGGTTCAGGGGGAGGCAATGAGCAGTTCTTC
many | TRBJ2-7 | TRBV12-3/TRBV12-4 | . | CASSFRLVDEQYF | TGTGCCAGCAGTTTCCGCCTCGTCGACGAGCAGTACTTC
. | TRBJ2-1 | TRBV29-1 | TRBD1 | CSVPPGDREGEQFF | TGCAGCGTTCCCCCAGGGGACAGGGAAGGTGAGCAGTTCTTC
few | TRBJ2-3 | TRBV7-9 | . | CASSLAGQGDVRDTQYF | TGTGCCAGCAGCTTAGCGGGCCAAGGAGATGTCCGGGATACGCAGTATTTT
. | TRBJ1-1 | TRBV7-9 | TRBD1 | CASSGGTARRTEAFF | TGTGCCAGCAGCGGCGGGACAGCCCGGCGGACTGAAGCTTTCTTT
few | TRBJ1-5 | TRBV6-6 | . | CASSSGANLWSNQPQHF | TGTGCCAGCAGTTCGGGGGCGAATCTTTGGAGCAATCAGCCCCAGCATTTT
. | TRBJ2-2 | TRBV6-1 | . | CASSELPNTGELFF | TGTGCCAGCAGTGAACTACCGAACACCGGGGAGCTGTTTTTT
. | TRBJ1-6 | TRBV28 | . | CASSLIVTSGEPLHF | TGTGCCAGCAGTTTAATCGTGACATCGGGGGAACCCCTCCACTTT
once | TRBJ1-2 | TRBV18 | . | CASSPPISGGPPYGYTF | TGTGCCAGCTCACCACCGATTTCGGGGGGCCCCCCGTATGGCTACACCTTC
. | TRBJ2-2 | TRBV19 | TRBD1 | CASIRDRVGDTGELFF | TGTGCCAGTATCCGGGACAGGGTTGGCGACACCGGGGAGCTGTTTTTT
. | TRBJ1-1 | TRBV6-1 | TRBD1 | CANRRQGAGIMNTEAFF | TGTGCCAACAGGAGACAGGGGGCCGGCATAATGAACACTGAAGCTTTCTTT
. | TRBJ2-1 | TRBV24-1 | TRBD2 | CATRAAGGEQFF | TGTGCCACCAGGGCGGCGGGGGGGGAGCAGTTCTTC
few | TRBJ1-2 | TRBV6-1 | . | CASRKGYGYGYTF | TGTGCCAGCAGGAAGGGGTACGGCTATGGCTACACCTTC
many | TRBJ2-1 | TRBV7-9 | . | CASTPPVPVRPSSYNEQFF | TGTGCCAGCACCCCCCCTGTCCCCGTGAGACCCAGCTCCTACAATGAGCAGTTCTTC
. | TRBJ1-1 | TRBV9 | . | CASSVGILGTEAFF | TGTGCCAGCAGCGTAGGCATTCTGGGGACTGAAGCTTTCTTT
. | TRBJ2-1 | TRBV6-6 | . | CASSYSNGYEQFF | TGTGCCAGCAGTTACTCGAACGGATATGAGCAGTTCTTC
. | TRBJ2-7 | TRBV27 | TRBD2 | CASSLSWRGGYEQYF | TGTGCCAGCAGTTTATCGTGGCGGGGGGGCTACGAGCAGTACTTC
. | TRBJ2-1 | TRBV10-1 | . | CASWLTGEQFF | TGCGCCAGTTGGTTGACTGGTGAGCAGTTCTTC
few | TRBJ1-2 | TRBV7-4 | . | CASSLDSGQIFYGYTF | TGTGCCAGCAGCTTAGATTCGGGTCAGATTTTCTATGGCTACACCTTC
. | TRBJ2-2 | TRBV7-2 | . | CASGMGELFF | TGTGCCAGCGGGATGGGGGAGCTGTTTTTT
. | TRBJ1-6 | TRBV3-1 | . | CVSSQGVIPFSYNSPLHF | TGTGTCAGCAGCCAAGGGGTCATACCCTTCTCCTATAATTCACCCCTCCACTTT
. | TRBJ1-4 | TRBV7-2 | . | CASSSAGGLNEKLFF | TGTGCCAGCAGCTCAGCGGGAGGGCTCAATGAAAAACTGTTTTTT
. | TRBJ1-2 | TRBV7-2 | . | CASSMTVYGYTF | TGTGCCAGCAGCATGACAGTCTATGGCTACACCTTC
. | TRBJ1-5 | TRBV7-8 | . | CASSETRAANSNQPQHF | TGTGCCAGCAGCGAGACGCGGGCAGCCAATAGCAATCAGCCCCAGCATTTT
. | TRBJ2-5 | TRBV7-9 | . | CASTARQETQYF | TGTGCCAGCACGGCTAGACAAGAGACCCAGTACTTC
once | TRBJ2-1 | TRBV19 | . | CASSGGQAHYNEQFF | TGTGCCAGTAGTGGCGGGCAGGCCCATTACAATGAGCAGTTCTTC
. | TRBJ2-1 | TRBV24-1 | . | CATSVPGSNEQFF | TGTGCCACCAGTGTACCGGGGAGCAATGAGCAGTTCTTC
many | TRBJ2-1 | TRBV7-6 | TRBD1 | CASSFVGQGDNEQFF | TGTGCCAGCAGCTTTGTCGGACAGGGGGACAATGAGCAGTTCTTC
. | TRBJ2-3 | TRBV4-2 | . | CASSQEAPLGTDTQYF | TGTGCCAGCAGCCAAGAGGCACCCCTTGGCACAGATACGCAGTATTTT
once | TRBJ2-1 | TRBV18 | . | CASSPSDSGYNEQFF | TGTGCCAGCTCACCATCGGACAGCGGATACAATGAGCAGTTCTTC
. | TRBJ1-5 | TRBV29-1 | TRBD1 | CSASSGTEDQPQHF | TGCAGCGCCTCCTCGGGGACAGAAGATCAGCCCCAGCATTTT
. | TRBJ1-2 | TRBV27 | . | CASSPDVLGSGYTF | TGTGCCAGCAGTCCGGACGTCCTTGGGAGTGGCTACACCTTC
. | TRBJ1-4 | TRBV2 | . | CASTPSFGGKLFF | TGTGCCAGCACCCCCTCTTTCGGAGGAAAACTGTTTTTT
. | TRBJ2-1 | TRBV14 | TRBD1 | CASSQETGGYNEQFF | TGTGCCAGCAGCCAAGAAACAGGGGGGTACAATGAGCAGTTCTTC
. | TRBJ2-1 | TRBV7-8 | TRBD1 | CASSLPRDRVYNEQFF | TGTGCCAGCAGCTTACCCCGGGACAGGGTCTACAATGAGCAGTTCTTC
. | TRBJ1-5 | TRBV5-5 | . | CASSLRRESNQPQHF | TGTGCCAGCAGCTTGAGACGGGAGAGCAATCAGCCCCAGCATTTT
many | TRBJ2-7 | TRBV28 | . | CASSLRGVTSYEQYF | TGTGCCAGCAGCCTGAGGGGTGTAACCTCCTACGAGCAGTACTTC
. | TRBJ2-1 | TRBV12-3/TRBV12-4 | TRBD2 | CASSFGGASGGRRQFF | TGTGCCAGCAGTTTCGGGGGAGCTAGCGGGGGGCGAAGGCAGTTCTTC
. | TRBJ1-1 | TRBV6-8 | . | CASSYRGMGEAFF | TGTGCCAGCAGTTACAGGGGGATGGGTGAAGCTTTCTTT
few | TRBJ1-5 | TRBV27 | . | CASSLILHQPQHF | TGTGCCAGCAGTTTAATCCTCCATCAGCCCCAGCATTTT
. | TRBJ1-2 | TRBV7-4 | . | CASSLDRLFSF | TGTGCCAGCAGCCTAGACAGGCTATTCTCCTTC
. | TRBJ2-7 | TRBV4-1 | . | CASSHAAGPYEQYF | TGCGCCAGCAGCCACGCCGCCGGCCCTTACGAGCAGTACTTC
. | TRBJ1-5 | TRBV2 | . | CASSELQLQPQHF | TGTGCCAGCAGTGAACTTCAGCTTCAGCCCCAGCATTTT
many | TRBJ2-2 | TRBV7-9 | . | CASSSLGGNTGELFF | TGTGCCAGCAGCTCCCTCGGGGGTAACACCGGGGAGCTGTTTTTT
. | TRBJ2-7 | TRBV6-6 | TRBD2 | CASSYSIRGDEQYF | TGTGCCAGCAGTTACTCGATTCGGGGGGACGAGCAGTACTTC
. | TRBJ2-1 | TRBV27 | . | CASSRRWAREEQFF | TGTGCCAGCAGTAGGAGATGGGCTCGAGAGGAGCAGTTCTTC
few | TRBJ1-5 | TRBV10-3 | TRBD1 | CAISDPTGPDGGWFRSQHF | TGTGCCATCAGTGACCCGACAGGGCCTGACGGGGGATGGTTCAGGTCCCAGCATTTT